The rows below give T cell receptor beta chains drawn from one sample of a study of control samples from healthy donors and cancer patients. This table comes from immunoSEQ multiplex PCR, and its TCRdb copy is limited to in-frame clones, with some not included. The table includes fewer than 70,000 clones, 84% detected once. Sequencing was performed on PBMCs. The receptors derive from a woman aged 45-65 years with lung cancer. CDR3s include the opening cysteine and the closing phenylalanine or tryptophan. Fields, in order: J gene, D gene, V gene, clone size, CDR3 DNA, CDR3 protein. D genes are given only for firm matches. Some rows mark clone size as missing; the rest say once, few, many or name a class of expanded clone.

TRBJ2-2 | - | TRBV27 | medium-sized | TGTGCCAGCCGCACAGGGACCAACACCGGGGAGCTGTTTTTT | CASRTGTNTGELFF
TRBJ2-1 | - | TRBV5-1 | - | TGCGCCAGCAGCTTGGGACAGTTCCTCTCCTACAATGAGCAGTTCTTC | CASSLGQFLSYNEQFF
TRBJ2-7 | - | TRBV5-4 | - | TGTGCCAGCAGCGTAACCGGGACAATCTACGAGCAGTACTTC | CASSVTGTIYEQYF
TRBJ1-6 | - | TRBV25-1 | - | TGTGCCAGCAGTGCCTCTAGGGACGGATTAAATAATTCACCCCTCCACTTT | CASSASRDGLNNSPLHF
TRBJ1-1 | - | TRBV9 | - | TGTGCCAGCAGCGCAAACAGGGTCCCCGGCACTGAAGCTTTCTTT | CASSANRVPGTEAFF
TRBJ2-5 | TRBD1 | TRBV5-4 | - | TGTGCCAGCACCTTAGAGAACAGGGGACAGACCCAGTACTTC | CASTLENRGQTQYF
TRBJ2-1 | TRBD1 | TRBV2 | - | TGTGCCAGCAATCCGACAGGGGTTGAGCAGTTCTTC | CASNPTGVEQFF
TRBJ1-3 | - | TRBV4-3 | - | TGCGCCAGCAGCCAAGACGGAGGAAACACCATATATTTT | CASSQDGGNTIYF
TRBJ1-2 | - | TRBV7-3 | - | TGTGCCAGCAGCTTGAGGGGGGGAGACTATGGCTACACCTTC | CASSLRGGDYGYTF
TRBJ1-3 | - | TRBV29-1 | - | TGCAGCGTTCGGACAGAAGCCCCTTTAGTGACCATATATTTT | CSVRTEAPLVTIYF
TRBJ2-2 | TRBD2 | TRBV6-2/TRBV6-3 | - | TGTGCCAGCAGTTACAGAACTAGCGGGGGAAACACCGGGGAGCTGTTTTTT | CASSYRTSGGNTGELFF
TRBJ2-3 | TRBD1 | TRBV19 | - | TGTGCCAGTAGCGTCGTCTCGGGACAGCGGACAGATACGCAGTATTTT | CASSVVSGQRTDTQYF
TRBJ1-1 | - | TRBV5-6 | - | TGTGCCAGCAGCTTGGGGCAGTATAATGAAGCTTTCTTT | CASSLGQYNEAFF
TRBJ2-5 | TRBD2 | TRBV28 | - | TGTGCCAGCAGTTTTTGGACTAGCGGGGGGGTCTTAAGGACCCAGTACTTC | CASSFWTSGGVLRTQYF
TRBJ2-5 | TRBD1 | TRBV7-2 | - | TGTGCCAGCAGCTCACGACAGGGACAAGAGACCCAGTACTTC | CASSSRQGQETQYF
TRBJ2-5 | - | TRBV11-2 | - | TGTGCCAGCAGCCCCACTCGGCAAGAGACCCAGTACTTC | CASSPTRQETQYF
TRBJ2-4 | TRBD1 | TRBV5-1 | - | TGCGCCAGCAGCACTGGACAGGGGAACATTCAGTACTTC | CASSTGQGNIQYF
TRBJ2-7 | - | TRBV10-3 | - | TGTGCCATCAGTGAGACCGGGCTAGCTGGCGAGCAGTACTTC | CAISETGLAGEQYF
TRBJ1-5 | TRBD1 | TRBV6-1 | - | TGTGCCAGCAGTGGAGGACAGGGGGCTAGCAATCAGCCCCAGCATTTT | CASSGGQGASNQPQHF
TRBJ1-4 | TRBD1 | TRBV14 | once | TGTGCCAGCAGCCAGACAGGGGGCCCTGTGAATGAAAAACTGTTTTTT | CASSQTGGPVNEKLFF
TRBJ1-4 | - | TRBV19 | - | TGTGCCAGTAGTATCTTAAATGAAAAACTGTTTTTT | CASSILNEKLFF
TRBJ1-4 | - | TRBV5-4 | once | TGTGCCAGCAGCTTTAGAGGGGGAGCGACTAATGAAAAACTGTTTTTT | CASSFRGGATNEKLFF
TRBJ1-1 | - | TRBV30 | - | TGTGCCTGGAGCAGGGTGTTCGACACTGAAGCTTTCTTT | CAWSRVFDTEAFF
TRBJ1-2 | - | TRBV19 | - | TGTGCCAGTGAACGGAACTATGGCTACACCTTC | CASERNYGYTF
TRBJ1-1 | - | TRBV5-6 | - | TGTGCCAGCAGCTTGCGGTTGAACACTGAAGCTTTCTTT | CASSLRLNTEAFF
TRBJ1-3 | TRBD1 | TRBV5-4 | - | TGTGCCAGCAGCTTCGGATGGGGACAGGAGACTGGAAACACCATATATTTT | CASSFGWGQETGNTIYF
TRBJ1-2 | - | TRBV29-1 | - | TGCAGCGGGGGGGACGGCCGGGCGGGCTACACCTTC | CSGGDGRAGYTF
TRBJ2-2 | - | TRBV6-4 | - | TGTGCCAGCAGTGCGGAGGGGGGTACCGGGGAGCTGTTTTTT | CASSAEGGTGELFF
TRBJ1-1 | - | TRBV7-2 | once | TGTGCCAGCAGCCCCCAATGGGTGATGAACACTGAAGCTTTCTTT | CASSPQWVMNTEAFF
TRBJ2-5 | - | TRBV5-5 | - | TGTGCCAGCAGCGTACAGGGTAACTTAGAGACCCAGTACTTC | CASSVQGNLETQYF
TRBJ2-3 | TRBD2 | TRBV7-2 | - | TGTGCCAGCAGCTACCCTAGACTAGCGGCCCAAGGGGATACGCAGTATTTT | CASSYPRLAAQGDTQYF
TRBJ2-3 | - | TRBV25-1 | - | TGTGCCAGCAGTGACATTGGGGGGGCACCAGATACGCAGTATTTT | CASSDIGGAPDTQYF
TRBJ2-7 | - | TRBV9 | - | TGTGCCAGCAGCGAAAACCCGACGAGCAAGTCCTACGAGCAGTACTTC | CASSENPTSKSYEQYF
TRBJ2-1 | TRBD2 | TRBV11-1 | - | TGTGCCAGCAGCCGAAGACTAGCGGGGGCCTACAATGAGCAGTTCTTC | CASSRRLAGAYNEQFF
TRBJ2-7 | - | TRBV9 | - | TGTGCCAGCAGCCCGGGGACCCGTTCCTACGAGCAGTACTTC | CASSPGTRSYEQYF
TRBJ2-7 | - | TRBV11-3 | once | TGTGCCAGCAGCTTAGAACAGGGAGGTCTCTACGAGCAGTACTTC | CASSLEQGGLYEQYF
TRBJ2-3 | - | TRBV19 | - | TGTGCCAGTAGCAAAACTATACGCGCTAGCACAGATACGCAGTATTTT | CASSKTIRASTDTQYF
TRBJ2-7 | TRBD1 | TRBV7-3 | - | TGTGCCAGCAGCTTATTAGGCGGGACAGGCTCCTACGAGCAGTACTTC | CASSLLGGTGSYEQYF
TRBJ2-1 | TRBD2 | TRBV5-1 | - | TGCGCCAGCAGCCGGACTAGCGGGGATTACAATGAGCAGTTCTTC | CASSRTSGDYNEQFF
TRBJ1-1 | - | TRBV4-1 | - | TGCGCCAGCAGCCAAGAAGAGCGAGAGGACGGTTCGGCTTTCTTT | CASSQEEREDGSAFF
TRBJ1-1 | - | TRBV30 | - | TGTGCCTGGAGTCCTACGAACACTGAAGCTTTCTTT | CAWSPTNTEAFF
TRBJ1-2 | - | TRBV6-5 | - | TGTGCCAGCAGTCGAATAGGGTCTAACTATGGCTACACCTTC | CASSRIGSNYGYTF
TRBJ1-6 | TRBD1 | TRBV11-3 | - | TGTGCCAGCAGCTTGGGGACAGATAATTCACCCCTCCACTTT | CASSLGTDNSPLHF
TRBJ1-4 | TRBD1 | TRBV19 | - | TGTGCCAGTGGGGACAGGGGTGAAAAACTGTTTTTT | CASGDRGEKLFF